This TCR beta chain stems from a study of cytomegalovirus exposure and HLA in healthy donors. Use of 60 Vbeta and 13 Jbeta primers characterized the PCR. Profiling relied on immunoSEQ multiplex PCR, and the TCRdb table lists in-frame clones only, not all of them. The sample shows about 160,000 clones, about 82% of them seen only once. The germline CDR1 and CDR2 sequences are GTSNPN and SVGIG (reference sequence). The CDR3 covers 15 residues. Germline trimming cut 2 bases from V and 4 bases from J; bases unmatched to any gene: 8. The sequencing sample was made of PBMCs. This sequence originates from a woman between 50 and 59 years old in good health and CMV-seropositive. This rearrangement joins TRBV30 to TRBJ2-5; 9 bases agree with TRBD1. The CDR3 region has the DNA TGTGCCTGGAGTATGGGACAGGGAGTGAGAGAGACCCAGTACTTC. Its protein product is CAWSMGQGVRETQYF.